The source of this TCR beta chain is a study of beta chain features in type 1 diabetes. Sorting of CD4+ naive, central memory, regulatory and stem cell-like memory cells was performed via CD45RO/CCR7/CD25/CD127/CD95/CD27. General study results and limits: cDNA-based reads could over-represent cells with high TCR expression.

Trimming cost V 4 bases and J 5 bases; bases outside gene matches: 10. CDR1 is SGHRS and CDR2 is YFSETQ in the germline V gene. The CDR3 has 16 amino acids. A note on this clone: Antigen unknown.

Reverse transcription of all isolated RNA meant that expressed TCRB transcripts were sequenced. Some clones are missing from TCRdb's copy, which holds only in-frame ones; the method was immunoSEQ multiplex PCR. This table has about 620,000 clones, 15% to 19% appearing once. The clonotype originates from a man aged 18-30 years in good health. Sequenced input: naive CD4+ T cells from blood. The genes are TRBV5-1 and TRBJ1-5; TRBD1 aligns across 9 bases. Here the CDR3 DNA reads TGCGCCAGCAGCCCAACCGGGACAGGGCCCCATCAGCCCCAGCATTTT. Translating gives CASSPTGTGPHQPQHF.